This T cell receptor (beta chain) was captured in a study of cytomegalovirus exposure and HLA in healthy donors. Study outcomes and limitations: Among the CMV-associated chains, a few were confirmed in vitro as specific for CMV antigens. The classifier was said to identify cytomegalovirus status with high specificity and sensitivity. Subsequent analysis found a tendency for first-cohort TCR clusters to co-occur within the 120 or so validation repertoires.

While the first cohort had about 610 subjects, the donors belonged to the separate validation cohort of about 110 subjects. Germline V gives CDR1 MNHEY, CDR2 SVGAGI. The V end was cut by 6 bases, the J end by 0 bases, with 8 bases between. This CDR3 comprises 13 residues. TCRdb's table, derived via immunoSEQ multiplex PCR, lists solely in-frame clones and lacks some. The table includes roughly 190,000 clones, roughly 86% detected once. To note about this clone: Its antigen is unknown.

The sequencing input was PBMCs. This chain uses TRBV6-5 with TRBJ1-1, with D possibly TRBD1 on 6 matching bases. The TCR comes from a man aged 25 to 45 in good health and CMV-seropositive. The CDR3 reads CASRRTVNTEAFF. CDR3 sequence (DNA): TGTGCCAGCAGGAGGACAGTGAACACTGAAGCTTTCTTT.